These 8 T cell receptor beta chains were all obtained from the same sample, sequenced in a study of blood T cell repertoires in COVID-19. Produced via immunoSEQ multiplex PCR; TCRdb's table is partial and in-frame only. This sample has 120,000 or so clones, with approximately 83% found just once. What was sequenced was peripheral blood. The receptors here all came from a man between 60 and 70 years old with acute or convalescent COVID-19.

This chain uses TRBV28 with TRBJ2-7, with D possibly being TRBD1 (6 bases). The CDR3 contains 15 residues. Germline values: CDR1 MDHEN, CDR2 SYDVKM. V lost 8 bases and J lost 0, with 17 bases in between. The CDR3 nucleotides are TGTGCCAGCCCACCGAGTGGGGGCGACTCCTACGAGCAGTACTTC. Translation: CASPPSGGDSYEQYF.

This clone was observed a handful of times. The chain employs TRBV29-1 and TRBJ1-1; 7 bases align to TRBD1. Germline trimming cut 4 bases from V and 1 base from J; bases unmatched to any gene: 6. CDR3 length: 14 residues. The germline CDR1 and CDR2 sequences are SQVTM and ANQGSEA. The CDR3 region has the DNA TGCAGCGTTGTTGGGGCAGGGGGGAACACTGAAGCTTTCTTT. Translating gives CSVVGAGGNTEAFF.

The rearrangement joins TRBV27 to TRBJ1-3, with 10 bases aligning to TRBD1. Germline V gives CDR1 MNHEY, CDR2 SMNVEV (reference sequence). There are 16 residues in the CDR3. V dropped 6 bases and J dropped 2; count of bases not matched to a gene: 7. The CDR3 is CASRNTGTGAGNTIYF. CDR3 coding DNA: TGTGCCAGCAGAAATACCGGGACAGGGGCTGGAAACACCATATATTTT.

The chain is built from TRBV2 and TRBJ2-1, with no clear D. The CDR3 spans 14 residues. Trimming left V 8 bases short and J 2 bases short, with 13 bases between. Germline CDR1 reads SNHLY; CDR2 reads FYNNEI. As DNA, the CDR3 is TGTGCCAGCCAGGCCCAACCCGCCTACAATGAGCAGTTCTTC. Protein sequence: CASQAQPAYNEQFF.

The V and J genes are TRBV28 and TRBJ2-4, with D possibly being TRBD2 (7 bases). Germline-derived CDR1 and CDR2 are MDHEN and SYDVKM. CDR3 length equals 14 residues. Trimming left V 5 bases short and J 9 bases short, with 17 bases between. The CDR3: CASSLRGGLTIQYF. The CDR3 DNA reads as TGTGCCAGCAGTCTTAGGGGGGGGTTAACCATTCAGTACTTC.

This chain uses TRBV28 with TRBJ2-3; D is ambiguous. This CDR3 has 17 residues. The V gene lost 3 bases and the J gene lost 8 bases, with 24 bases spanning the gap. Germline loops: CDR1 MDHEN, CDR2 SYDVKM. CDR3 loop: CASSLVVLEPPRGTQYF. CDR3 bases: TGTGCCAGCAGTTTGGTTGTCCTAGAACCGCCTAGAGGTACGCAGTATTTT.

The chain carries TRBV2 and TRBJ2-7, with D maybe TRBD1 (7 bases). V was pared by 8 bases and J by 0 bases, with 26 bases between. The CDR3 is 18 residues long. The V gene's germline CDR1 is SNHLY and CDR2 FYNNEI. The CDR3 coding sequence is TGTGCCAGCCTTCCCGGGGGCTCAGGGGGTATTAGCTCCTACGAGCAGTACTTC. Protein product: CASLPGGSGGISSYEQYF. The full variable domain, rest sourced from reference TRBV2 and TRBJ2-7, is EPEVTQTPSHQVTQMGQEVILRCVPISNHLYFYWYRQILGQKVEFLVSFYNNEISEKSEIFDDQFSVERPDGSNFTLKIRSTKLEDSAMYFCASLPGGSGGISSYEQYFGPGTRLTVT.

This chain uses TRBV5-4 with TRBJ2-3, with 8 bases that match TRBD2. The V gene end was trimmed by 3 bases and the J gene end by 0 bases; junction bases not matched to a gene: 6. Germline V gives CDR1 SGHNT, CDR2 YYREEE (reference sequence). There are 16 residues in the CDR3. DNA of the CDR3: TGTGCCAGCAGCTCTGGACTAGCCGCTAGCACAGATACGCAGTATTTT. Its protein product is CASSSGLAASTDTQYF.